These T cell receptor beta chains were read from a single sample in a study of glioma-infiltrating T cells. MiXCR, run by TCRdb on the multiplex PCR reads, gives a single entry per CDR3 protein. The table has about 130,000 distinct CDR3 sequences, approximately 25% seen once. The sample comprised glioma tissue, nonneoplastic brain tissue, or PBMCs (not recorded which). Source of these receptors: a human donor with low-grade glioma or glioblastoma, undergoing nonglioma brain surgery, or in good health (not recorded which). The CDR3 runs from the conserved cysteine through the conserved F or W. The order of the fields is clone size, J gene, V gene, D gene, CDR3 DNA, CDR3 protein. A D gene is named only where the DNA matches it firmly. Size is omitted from some rows. Given values are once, few, many or a class for expanded clones.

-,TRBJ2-5,TRBV19,-,TGTGCCAGTAGTTTCCTAGCGAAAGAGACCCAGTACTTC,CASSFLAKETQYF
few,TRBJ1-2,TRBV7-9,-,TGTGCCAGCAGCCCCCTGCAGGGAGTAAGTTATGGCTACACCTTC,CASSPLQGVSYGYTF
many,TRBJ2-1,TRBV6-1,TRBD1,TGTGCCAGCAGTGTGACAGGGGGGCGAGATGAGCAGTTCTTC,CASSVTGGRDEQFF
many,TRBJ2-7,TRBV25-1,TRBD1,TGTGCCAGCAGTGAATTGACAGGGAAAATGGGGTCGGAGCAGTACTTC,CASSELTGKMGSEQYF
-,TRBJ1-1,TRBV7-2,-,TGTGCCAGCAGCTTCCGGCAAAGTTTCACTGAAGCTTTCTTT,CASSFRQSFTEAFF
-,TRBJ1-3,TRBV4-1,TRBD1,TGCGCCAGCAGCCGCGGACAGGGTAGCGAAAACACCATATATTTT,CASSRGQGSENTIYF
once,TRBJ2-7,TRBV29-1,-,TGCAGCGCCAAGCTCGACACTGACTACGAGCAGTACTTC,CSAKLDTDYEQYF
many,TRBJ2-7,TRBV6-1,TRBD1,TGTGCCAGCAGTGGGGGACAGGCTACGATGACCTACGAGCAGTACTTC,CASSGGQATMTYEQYF
-,TRBJ1-5,TRBV19,TRBD1,TGTGCCAGTAGTTCGACAGGGGGTCGAGGAAATCAGCCCCAGCATTTT,CASSSTGGRGNQPQHF
many,TRBJ1-1,TRBV20-1,-,TGCAGTGCTAGGGGCCGGGTTCTGACTCCTGAAGCTTTCTTT,CSARGRVLTPEAFF
-,TRBJ2-2,TRBV7-9,-,TGTGCCAGCAGTCCAAACACCGGGGAGCTGTTTTTT,CASSPNTGELFF
-,TRBJ1-1,TRBV9,-,TGTGCCAGCAGCCCACGATGGGCGGCGAACACTGAAGCTTTCTTT,CASSPRWAANTEAFF
few,TRBJ1-1,TRBV7-3,-,TGTGCCAGCAGCGACCAGGGGAACACTGGAGCTTTCTTT,CASSDQGNTGAFF
many,TRBJ2-3,TRBV7-2,-,TGTGCCAGCAGCCTCCAGAGGGAGAGCACAGATACGCAGTATTTT,CASSLQRESTDTQYF
-,TRBJ2-1,TRBV29-1,TRBD2,TGCAGCGTTAGGAGGCCTAGCGGCAATGAGCAGTTCTTC,CSVRRPSGNEQFF
many,TRBJ2-7,TRBV7-9,-,TGTGCCAGCAGCCCCGGAGGGGCCTACGAGCAGTACTTC,CASSPGGAYEQYF
many,TRBJ2-7,TRBV6-2/TRBV6-3,-,TGTGCCAGCAGTTACGTCCACGAGCAGTACTTC,CASSYVHEQYF
many,TRBJ1-2,TRBV28,-,TGTGCCAGCAGGCTTACGCGCGACGACTATGGCTACACCTTC,CASRLTRDDYGYTF
many,TRBJ2-6,TRBV6-6,-,TGTGCCAGCAGTTACGGGGGGTATGGGGCCAACGTCCTGACTTTC,CASSYGGYGANVLTF
-,TRBJ2-1,TRBV4-1,-,TGCGCCAGCAGCCAAGAACCGGGGCATGAGCAGTTCTTC,CASSQEPGHEQFF
-,TRBJ2-5,TRBV12-3/TRBV12-4,-,TGTGCCAGCAGTCTGAAACAACCCGGGTCTCAAGACCAGGAGACCCAGTACTTC,CASSLKQPGSQDQETQYF
once,TRBJ2-7,TRBV19,-,TGTGCCAGTAGTACCCAGAGGGACCCTCTCTACGAGCAGTACTTC,CASSTQRDPLYEQYF
-,TRBJ1-1,TRBV29-1,-,TGCAGCGCCTCAGGGGAAAGGACTGAAGCTTTCTTT,CSASGERTEAFF
many,TRBJ2-6,TRBV10-2,-,TGCGCCAGCAGTGGGGCACCCGGGGCCAACGTCCTGACTTTC,CASSGAPGANVLTF
many,TRBJ1-1,TRBV12-3/TRBV12-4,TRBD1,TGTGCCAGCAGTCCGGGGGACAGGGCGAACACTGAAGCTTTCTTT,CASSPGDRANTEAFF
few,TRBJ2-2,TRBV7-3,-,TGTGCCAGCAGCGATAGTAGGGGGTCCCGGACCGGGGAGCTGTTTTTT,CASSDSRGSRTGELFF
-,TRBJ2-3,TRBV12-3/TRBV12-4,-,TGTGCCAGCAGTGCGCTCGGACACGCCGGGGCAGATACGCAGTATTTT,CASSALGHAGADTQYF
many,TRBJ2-4,TRBV7-9,-,TGTGCCAGCAGTCCCGGACATCCCCTAGCCAAAAACATTCAGTACTTC,CASSPGHPLAKNIQYF
many,TRBJ2-2,TRBV6-2/TRBV6-3,-,TGTGCCAGCAGTTACACCGGCACCGGGGAGCTGTTTTTT,CASSYTGTGELFF
many,TRBJ2-3,TRBV2,TRBD2,TGTGCCAGCAGGGAATCGACTAGCGGGAGTTGGGCAGATACGCAGTATTTT,CASRESTSGSWADTQYF
-,TRBJ1-1,TRBV6-9,-,TGTGCCAGCGGTTCATACAAGTCGGACACTGAAGCTTTCTTT,CASGSYKSDTEAFF
many,TRBJ2-7,TRBV6-1,TRBD1,TGTGCCAGCAGTGAACGGGTCGGGACAGGGCCCTACGAGCAGTACTTC,CASSERVGTGPYEQYF
many,TRBJ1-2,TRBV14,TRBD1,TGTGCCAGCAGCTTGGGACAGGGAGTTGGCTACACCTTC,CASSLGQGVGYTF
many,TRBJ2-7,TRBV4-3,TRBD1,TGCGCCAGCAGCCACCGACAGGGGATGGACGAGCAGTACTTC,CASSHRQGMDEQYF
many,TRBJ2-3,TRBV19,-,TGTGCCAGTGGGAGCACAGATACGCAGTATTTT,CASGSTDTQYF
many,TRBJ2-3,TRBV7-9,TRBD2,TGTGCCAGCAGCAGGACTAGCGTCCCCACAGATACGCAGTATTTT,CASSRTSVPTDTQYF
many,TRBJ1-5,TRBV6-6,-,TGTGCCAGCAGCTACTGGAGGGATCAGCCCCAGCATTTT,CASSYWRDQPQHF